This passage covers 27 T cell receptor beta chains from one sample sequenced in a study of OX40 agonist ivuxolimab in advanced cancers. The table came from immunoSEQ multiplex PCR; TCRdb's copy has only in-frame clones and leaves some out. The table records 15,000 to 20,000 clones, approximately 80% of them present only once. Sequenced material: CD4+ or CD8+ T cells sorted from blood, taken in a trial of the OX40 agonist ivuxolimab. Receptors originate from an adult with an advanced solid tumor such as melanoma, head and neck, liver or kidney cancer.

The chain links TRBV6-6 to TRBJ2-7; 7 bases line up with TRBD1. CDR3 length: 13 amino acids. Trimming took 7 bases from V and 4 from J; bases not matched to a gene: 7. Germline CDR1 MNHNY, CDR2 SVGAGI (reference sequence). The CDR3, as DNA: TGTGCCAGCACCACGGGGACAGCATACGAGCAGTACTTC. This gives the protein CASTTGTAYEQYF.

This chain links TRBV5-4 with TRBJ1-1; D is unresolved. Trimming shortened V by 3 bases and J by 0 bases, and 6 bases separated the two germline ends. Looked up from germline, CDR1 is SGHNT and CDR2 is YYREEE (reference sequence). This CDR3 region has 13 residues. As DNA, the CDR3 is TGTGCCAGCAGCTCGAATATGAACACTGAAGCTTTCTTT. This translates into CASSSNMNTEAFF. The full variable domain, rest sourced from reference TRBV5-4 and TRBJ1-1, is ETGVTQSPTHLIKTRGQQVTLRCSSQSGHNTVSWYQQALGQGPQFIFQYYREEENGRGNFPPRFSGLQFPNYSSELNVNALELDDSALYLCASSSNMNTEAFFGQGTRLTVV.

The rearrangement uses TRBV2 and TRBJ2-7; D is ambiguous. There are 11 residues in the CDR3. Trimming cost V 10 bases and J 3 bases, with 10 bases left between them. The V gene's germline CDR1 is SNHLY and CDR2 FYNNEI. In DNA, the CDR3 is TGTGCCATCCGTTTCGGCTACGAGCAGTACTTC. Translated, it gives CAIRFGYEQYF.

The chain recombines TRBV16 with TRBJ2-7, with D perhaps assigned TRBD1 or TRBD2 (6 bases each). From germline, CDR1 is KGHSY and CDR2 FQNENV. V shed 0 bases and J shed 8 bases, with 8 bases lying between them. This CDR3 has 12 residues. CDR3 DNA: TGTGCCAGCAGCCAATCCGGGGGCCAGCAGTACTTC. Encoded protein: CASSQSGGQQYF. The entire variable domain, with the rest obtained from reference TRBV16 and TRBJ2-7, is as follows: GEEVAQTPKHLVRGEGQKAKLYCAPIKGHSYVFWYQQVLKNEFKFLISFQNENVFDETGMPKERFSAKCLPNSPCSLEIQATKLEDSAVYFCASSQSGGQQYFGPGTRLTVT.

CDR3 in DNA: TGCGCCAGCAGCCAAGATATGGCACTTTTGACAGGGATGAACACTGAAGCTTTCTTT. It yields the protein CASSQDMALLTGMNTEAFF. The rearrangement links TRBV4-1 to TRBJ1-1; the match to TRBD1 covers 7 bases. The CDR3 loop spans 19 amino acids. Germline trimming cut 0 bases from V and 0 bases from J; bases unmatched to any gene: 13. CDR1 and CDR2 from the germline V gene are MGHRA and YSYEKL.

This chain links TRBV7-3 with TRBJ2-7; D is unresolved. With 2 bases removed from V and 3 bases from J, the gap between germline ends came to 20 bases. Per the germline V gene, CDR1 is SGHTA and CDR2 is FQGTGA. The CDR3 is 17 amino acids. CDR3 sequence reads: CASSLFLQPIDLYEQYF. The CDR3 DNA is TGTGCCAGCAGCTTATTCCTACAGCCTATTGACCTCTACGAGCAGTACTTC.

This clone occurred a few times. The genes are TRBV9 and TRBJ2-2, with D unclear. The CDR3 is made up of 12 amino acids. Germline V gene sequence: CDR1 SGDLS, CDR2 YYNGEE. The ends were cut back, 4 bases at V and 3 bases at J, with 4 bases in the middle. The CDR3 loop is CASSPDTGELFF. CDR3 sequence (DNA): TGTGCCAGCAGCCCAGACACCGGGGAGCTGTTTTTT.

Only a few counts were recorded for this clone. The CDR3: CASSIGGGSYNEQFF. CDR3 DNA sequence: TGTGCCAGCAGCATCGGGGGGGGCTCCTACAATGAGCAGTTCTTC. The V gene is TRBV5-7, the J gene TRBJ2-1, with 8 bases identical to TRBD2. TRBV5-7 is classed as an ORF, of uncertain function. V trimming: 4 bases; J trimming: 0 bases; junction bases outside the gene matches: 3. This CDR3 contains 15 residues.

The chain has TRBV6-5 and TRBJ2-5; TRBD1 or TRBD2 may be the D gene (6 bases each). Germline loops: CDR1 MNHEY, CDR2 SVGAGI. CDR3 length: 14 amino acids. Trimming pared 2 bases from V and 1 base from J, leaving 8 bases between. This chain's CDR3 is CASSYGGLQETQYF. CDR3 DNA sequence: TGTGCCAGCAGTTACGGGGGGCTCCAAGAGACCCAGTACTTC.

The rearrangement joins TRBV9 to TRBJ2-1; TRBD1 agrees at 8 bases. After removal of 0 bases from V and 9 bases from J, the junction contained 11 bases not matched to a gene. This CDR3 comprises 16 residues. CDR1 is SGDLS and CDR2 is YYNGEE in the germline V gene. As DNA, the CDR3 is TGTGCCAGCAGCGTAGGCGGGACAGGAGTACTTCGTGAGCAGTTCTTC. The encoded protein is CASSVGGTGVLREQFF.

The CDR3, as DNA: TGTGCCAGCAGTTACGGGCGGAACGAGCAGTACTTC. This translates into CASSYGRNEQYF. The chain recombines TRBV6-6 with TRBJ2-7; D is unresolved. V was trimmed by 2 bases and J by 5 bases, leaving 7 bases between them. Germline CDR1 and CDR2: MNHNY and SVGAGI (reference sequence). The CDR3 sequence is 12 residues long.

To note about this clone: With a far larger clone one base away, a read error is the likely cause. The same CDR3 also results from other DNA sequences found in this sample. The CDR3 spells CSVHQGPPEAFF. DNA of the CDR3: TGCAGCGTCCATCAGGGGCCCCCAGAGGCTTTCTTT. The chain has TRBV29-1 and TRBJ1-1, with a tentative D call TRBD1 (6 bases). Trimming shortened V by 6 bases and J by 11 bases, and 19 bases separated the two germline ends. The CDR3 sequence is 12 residues long. Per germline, CDR1 SQVTM and CDR2 ANQGSEA.

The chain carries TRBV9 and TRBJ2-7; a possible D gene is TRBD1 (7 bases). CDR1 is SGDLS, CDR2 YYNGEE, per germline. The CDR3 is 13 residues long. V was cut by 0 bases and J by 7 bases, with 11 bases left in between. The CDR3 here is CASSVAQGGEQYF. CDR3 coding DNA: TGTGCCAGCAGCGTAGCCCAGGGGGGAGAGCAGTACTTC.

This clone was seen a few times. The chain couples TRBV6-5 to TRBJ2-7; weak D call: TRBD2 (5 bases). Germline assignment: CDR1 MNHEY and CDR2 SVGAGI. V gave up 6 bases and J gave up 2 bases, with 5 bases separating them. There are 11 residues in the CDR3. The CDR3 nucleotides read TGTGCCAGCAGGGGAGCCTACGAGCAGTACTTC. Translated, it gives CASRGAYEQYF.

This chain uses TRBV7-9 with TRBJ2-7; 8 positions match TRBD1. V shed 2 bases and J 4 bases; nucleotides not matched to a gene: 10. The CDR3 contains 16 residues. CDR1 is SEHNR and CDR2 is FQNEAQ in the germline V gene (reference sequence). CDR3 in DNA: TGTGCCAGCAGCTTAACCCCCGGACAGGGACTGTACGAGCAGTACTTC. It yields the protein CASSLTPGQGLYEQYF.

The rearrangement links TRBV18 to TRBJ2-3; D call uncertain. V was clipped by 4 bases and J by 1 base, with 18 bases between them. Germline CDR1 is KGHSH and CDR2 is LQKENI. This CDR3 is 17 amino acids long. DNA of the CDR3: TGTGCCAGCTCACGCAAAAAGGGTCAGGACGGCACAGATACGCAGTATTTT. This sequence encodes CASSRKKGQDGTDTQYF. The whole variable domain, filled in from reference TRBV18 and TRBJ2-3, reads NAGVMQNPRHLVRRRGQEARLRCSPMKGHSHVYWYRQLPEEGLKFMVYLQKENIIDESGMPKERFSAEFPKEGPSILRIQQVVRGDSAAYFCASSRKKGQDGTDTQYFGPGTRLTVL.

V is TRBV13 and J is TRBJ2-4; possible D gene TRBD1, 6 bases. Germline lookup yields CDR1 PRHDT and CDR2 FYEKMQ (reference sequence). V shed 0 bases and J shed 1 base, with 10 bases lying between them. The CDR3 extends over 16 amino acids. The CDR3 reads CASSLGTGRAKNIQYF. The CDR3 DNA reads TGTGCCAGCAGCTTAGGGACAGGACGGGCCAAAAACATTCAGTACTTC.

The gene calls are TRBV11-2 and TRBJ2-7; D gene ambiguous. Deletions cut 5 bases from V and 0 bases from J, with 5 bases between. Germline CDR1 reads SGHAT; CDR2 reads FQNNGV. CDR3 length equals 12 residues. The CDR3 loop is CASSLDSYEQYF. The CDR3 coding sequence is TGTGCCAGCAGCCTGGACTCCTACGAGCAGTACTTC.

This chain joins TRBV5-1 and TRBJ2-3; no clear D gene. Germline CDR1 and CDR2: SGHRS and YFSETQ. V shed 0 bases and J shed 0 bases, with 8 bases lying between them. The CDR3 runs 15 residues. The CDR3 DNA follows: TGCGCCAGCAGCTTGGGCTCGACTAGCACAGATACGCAGTATTTT. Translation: CASSLGSTSTDTQYF. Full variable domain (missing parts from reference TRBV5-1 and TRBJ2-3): KAGVTQTPRYLIKTRGQQVTLSCSPISGHRSVSWYQQTPGQGLQFLFEYFSETQRNKGNFPGRFSGRQFSNSRSEMNVSTLELGDSALYLCASSLGSTSTDTQYFGPGTRLTVL.

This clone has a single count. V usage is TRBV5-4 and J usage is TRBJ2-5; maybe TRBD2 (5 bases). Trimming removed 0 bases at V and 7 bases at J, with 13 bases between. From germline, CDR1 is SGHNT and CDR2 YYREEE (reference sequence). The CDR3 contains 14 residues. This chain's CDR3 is CASSLEAVERTQYF. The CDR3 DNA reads TGTGCCAGCAGCTTGGAAGCGGTGGAACGGACCCAGTACTTC.

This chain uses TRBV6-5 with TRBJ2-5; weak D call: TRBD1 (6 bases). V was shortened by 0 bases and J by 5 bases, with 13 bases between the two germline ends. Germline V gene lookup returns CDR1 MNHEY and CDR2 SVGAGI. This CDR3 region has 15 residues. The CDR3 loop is CASSYSTGSRETQYF. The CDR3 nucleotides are TGTGCCAGCAGTTACTCAACAGGGTCGCGGGAGACCCAGTACTTC.

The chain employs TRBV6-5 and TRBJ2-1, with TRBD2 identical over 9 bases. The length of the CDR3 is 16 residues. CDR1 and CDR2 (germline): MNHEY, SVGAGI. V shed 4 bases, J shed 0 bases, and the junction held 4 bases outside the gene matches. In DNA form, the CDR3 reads TGTGCCAGCAGTTCGGTAGCGGGAGACTCCTACAATGAGCAGTTCTTC. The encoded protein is CASSSVAGDSYNEQFF.

The CDR3 here is CASSSPGTLRTGELFF. Here the CDR3 DNA reads TGTGCCAGCAGTTCCCCCGGGACTCTTAGGACCGGGGAGCTGTTTTTT. This rearrangement joins TRBV27 to TRBJ2-2; TRBD2 might be the D (6 bases). The CDR3 totals 16 residues. Per germline, CDR1 MNHEY and CDR2 SMNVEV (reference sequence). V was pared by 4 bases and J by 5 bases, with 17 bases between.

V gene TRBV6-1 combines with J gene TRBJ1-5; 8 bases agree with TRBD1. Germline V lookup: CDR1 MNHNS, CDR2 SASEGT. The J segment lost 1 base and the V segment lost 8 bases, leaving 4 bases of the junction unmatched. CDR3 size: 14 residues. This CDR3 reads CASDDRGSNQPQHF. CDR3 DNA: TGTGCCAGCGATGACAGGGGAAGCAATCAGCCCCAGCATTTT.

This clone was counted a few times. The CDR3 here is CASSLQVVFDEAFF. For the CDR3, the DNA is TGTGCCAGCAGCTTACAGGTGGTATTTGATGAAGCTTTCTTT. V is TRBV7-9 and J is TRBJ1-1; D not resolved. This CDR3 contains 14 residues. With 2 bases removed from V and 7 bases from J, the gap between germline ends came to 14 bases. The germline V gene encodes CDR1 SEHNR and CDR2 FQNEAQ (reference sequence).

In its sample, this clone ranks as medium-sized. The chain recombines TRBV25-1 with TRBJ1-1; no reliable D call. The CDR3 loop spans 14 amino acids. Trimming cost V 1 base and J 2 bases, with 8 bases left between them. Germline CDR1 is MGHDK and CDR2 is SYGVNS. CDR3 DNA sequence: TGTGCCAGCAGTGAATTTCGGAGTAACACTGAAGCTTTCTTT. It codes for CASSEFRSNTEAFF. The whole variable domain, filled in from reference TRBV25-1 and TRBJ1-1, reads EADIYQTPRYLVIGTGKKITLECSQTMGHDKMYWYQQDPGMELHLIHYSYGVNSTEKGDLSSESTVSRIRTEHFPLTLESARPSHTSQYLCASSEFRSNTEAFFGQGTRLTVV.

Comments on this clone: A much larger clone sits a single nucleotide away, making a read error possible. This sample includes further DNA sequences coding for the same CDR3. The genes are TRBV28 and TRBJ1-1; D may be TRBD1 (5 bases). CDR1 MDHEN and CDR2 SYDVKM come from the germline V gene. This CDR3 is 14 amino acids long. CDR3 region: CASSLAGANTEAFF. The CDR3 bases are TGCGCCAGCAGTTTAGCCGGGGCGAACACTGAAGCTTTCTTT.